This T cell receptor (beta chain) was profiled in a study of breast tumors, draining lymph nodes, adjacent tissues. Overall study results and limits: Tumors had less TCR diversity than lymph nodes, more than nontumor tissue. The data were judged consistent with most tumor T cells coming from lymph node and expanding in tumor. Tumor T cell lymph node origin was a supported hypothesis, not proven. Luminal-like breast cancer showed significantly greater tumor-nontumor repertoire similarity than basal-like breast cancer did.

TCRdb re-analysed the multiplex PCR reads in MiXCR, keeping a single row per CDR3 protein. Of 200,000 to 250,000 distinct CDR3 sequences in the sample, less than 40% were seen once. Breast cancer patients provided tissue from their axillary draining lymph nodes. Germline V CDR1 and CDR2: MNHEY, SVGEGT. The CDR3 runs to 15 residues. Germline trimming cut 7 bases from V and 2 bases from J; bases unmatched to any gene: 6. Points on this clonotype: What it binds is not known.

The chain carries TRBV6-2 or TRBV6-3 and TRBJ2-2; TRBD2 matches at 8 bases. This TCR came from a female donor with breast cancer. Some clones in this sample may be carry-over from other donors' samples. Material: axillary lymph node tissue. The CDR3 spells CASISGGANTGELFF. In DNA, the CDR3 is TGTGCCAGCATTTCGGGAGGGGCCAACACCGGGGAGCTGTTTTTT.